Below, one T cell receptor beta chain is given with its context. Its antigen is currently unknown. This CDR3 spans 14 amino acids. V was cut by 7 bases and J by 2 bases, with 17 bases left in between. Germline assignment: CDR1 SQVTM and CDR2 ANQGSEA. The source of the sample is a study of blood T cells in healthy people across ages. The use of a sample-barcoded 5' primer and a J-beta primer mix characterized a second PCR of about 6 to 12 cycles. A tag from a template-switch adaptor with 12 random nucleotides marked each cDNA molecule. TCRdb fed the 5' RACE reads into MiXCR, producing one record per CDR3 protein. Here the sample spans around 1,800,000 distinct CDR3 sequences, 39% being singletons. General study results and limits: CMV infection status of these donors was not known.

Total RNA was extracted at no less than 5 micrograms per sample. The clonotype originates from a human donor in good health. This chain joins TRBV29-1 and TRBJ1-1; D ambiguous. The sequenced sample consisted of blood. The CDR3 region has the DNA TGCAGCGCCGACTTGAGAGGGCTAAACACTGAAGCTTTCTTT. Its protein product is CSADLRGLNTEAFF.